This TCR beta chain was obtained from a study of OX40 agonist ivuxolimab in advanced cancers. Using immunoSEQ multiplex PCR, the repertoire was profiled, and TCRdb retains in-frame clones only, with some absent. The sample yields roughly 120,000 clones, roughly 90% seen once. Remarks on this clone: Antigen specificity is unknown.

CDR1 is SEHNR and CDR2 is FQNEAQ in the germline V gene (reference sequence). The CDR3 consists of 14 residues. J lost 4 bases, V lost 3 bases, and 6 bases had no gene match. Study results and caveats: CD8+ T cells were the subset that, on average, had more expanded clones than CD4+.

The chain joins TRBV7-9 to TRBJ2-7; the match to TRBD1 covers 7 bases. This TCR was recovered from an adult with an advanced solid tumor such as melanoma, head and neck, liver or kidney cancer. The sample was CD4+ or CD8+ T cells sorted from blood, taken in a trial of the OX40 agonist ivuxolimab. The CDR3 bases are TGTGCCAGCAGCTTCGCCGGGACAGCTTACGAGCAGTACTTC. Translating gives CASSFAGTAYEQYF.